This T cell receptor (beta chain) was observed in a study of T cell repertoires in cytomegalovirus infection. Study-level information: Alongside well-studied HLA-B-restricted CMV epitopes, recently identified HLA-C-restricted CMV epitopes were also used. Indications of both CMV infection and matching HLA type were provided by public TCR beta signatures.

This CDR3 is 16 amino acids long. V gave up 1 base and J gave up 2 bases; unmatched junction bases: 5. Germline assignment: CDR1 SEHNR and CDR2 FQNEAQ (reference sequence). This clonotype occurred many times. Its antigen is unknown. TCRdb fed the reads into MiXCR, producing one record per CDR3 protein. The table records about 900,000 distinct CDR3 sequences, around 30% of them present only once. General observations from the study: What dominated the ex vivo response were HLA-C-restricted CMV-specific TCR beta clonotypes. Cumulated frequencies of public TCR beta families served to identify carriers of CMV plus the relevant HLA.

The starting material was cultured CD8+ T cells from PBMCs, obtained from culture after CMV antigen stimulation. This rearrangement joins TRBV7-9 to TRBJ2-3; 8 bases are shared with TRBD1. This TCR derives from a human donor in good health (CMV status not recorded). Some clones in this sample may be carry-over from other donors' samples. The CDR3 loop reads CASSLGQGIVTDTQYF. The CDR3 DNA reads TGTGCCAGCAGCTTAGGACAGGGGATAGTCACAGATACGCAGTATTTT.